This T cell receptor (beta chain) was recorded in a study of CD8 T cells in ankylosing spondylitis. Study-wide results and limits: Significantly higher representation of disease-linked clones was reported for matched ankylosing spondylitis synovial fluid. A TCR beta motif made of several highly homologous variants seemed typical of ankylosing spondylitis blood. Peripheral blood held disease-linked clones only at relatively low frequency, and these were CD8+.

Library preparation for TCR beta used quantitative 5'-RACE with molecular barcodes. A single record per CDR3 protein comes from TCRdb applying MiXCR to the 5' RACE reads. The data contain roughly 260,000 distinct CDR3 sequences, about 20% of them singletons. Details on this clonotype: Its antigen is still unknown.

The sample consisted of blood, either unsorted or a sorted T cell fraction (not recorded which). The clonotype originates from a male donor with ankylosing spondylitis or in good health (not recorded which).

CDR3 in DNA: TGTGCCAGCAAGGCTAGGGAGAACACTGAAGCTTTCTTT. Amino acid sequence: CASKARENTEAFF. The rearrangement joins TRBV12-3 or TRBV12-4 to TRBJ1-1; unclear D gene. The CDR3 runs 13 residues. Trimming shortened V by 7 bases and J by 1 base, and 10 bases separated the two germline ends.